This T cell receptor beta chain comes out of a study of molecular identifiers for immune sequencing clone quantification. Comment on this clonotype: What it recognizes is unknown.

Sorting captured naive CD8 T cells as CD8+CD4-CCR7+CD45RA+. Bulk TCR library preparation followed previously described methods with listed TCR primers. TCRdb used MiXCR to reprocess the PCR reads, holding one entry per CDR3 protein. The table includes around 94,000 distinct CDR3 sequences, about 35% detected once. Germline CDR1 and CDR2: SGHAT and FQNNGV. The V gene lost 3 bases and the J gene lost 11 bases, with 16 bases spanning the gap. The CDR3 extends over 13 amino acids. The study, taken as a whole, reports: For highly expanded clones, sizes could be underestimated when identical TCR molecules share a barcode.

V is TRBV11-2 and J is TRBJ1-1; D is undetermined. Sequenced: naive CD8+ T cells from blood, with Jurkat cell RNA spiked in. As for subset: FACS-sorted CD8+CD4-CCR7+CD45RA+ naive T cells. This sequence was found in a human donor in good health. Some libraries in this study had Jurkat cell RNA spiked in. The CDR3 coding sequence is TGTGCCAGCAGCTTGCGCTCCGCCGGGGAGGCTTTCTTT. This gives the protein CASSLRSAGEAFF.